This T cell receptor (beta chain) was retrieved from a study of T cell repertoires in cytomegalovirus infection. MiXCR, applied by TCRdb to the reads, yields one record per CDR3 protein. The sample yields approximately 500,000 distinct CDR3 sequences, roughly 34% seen once. This clonotype was observed a handful of times. Its cognate antigen is unknown. CDR3 size: 15 residues. After removal of 1 base from V and 8 bases from J, the junction contained 9 bases not matched to a gene. This receptor was obtained from a human donor in good health (CMV status not recorded). Some clones in this sample may be carry-over from other donors' samples. The chain links TRBV12-3 or TRBV12-4 to TRBJ2-5; the match to TRBD2 covers 8 bases. The source material was cultured PBMCs, sampled from culture after CMV antigen stimulation. The CDR3 nucleotides read TGTGCCAGCAGTTTAGGTAGCGGGAACGGAAAAACCCAGTACTTC. This gives the protein CASSLGSGNGKTQYF.